These 27 T cell receptor beta chains share one sample of origin, sequenced in a study of blood T cell repertoires in COVID-19 (dated by TCRdb to the early 2020s). The library was prepared using the immunoSEQ multiplex PCR assay. Drawn from immuneACCESS, this table holds only the in-frame rearrangements with V and J called that TCRdb kept. Clones are partly lost; checked studies trace under half to an unresolved V gene and leave the rest unexplained. The sample data list some 300,000 clones, and 75% to 90% of these were observed just once. The ten largest clones represent about an eighth of the sample. Sequencing was done on a sample of peripheral blood. These receptors all stem from a woman aged 65 to 85 with COVID-19, enrolled during active disease.

The V gene is TRBV4-1, the J gene TRBJ1-4; D is ambiguous. The CDR3 extends over 16 amino acids. Germline CDR1 reads MGHRA; CDR2 reads YSYEKL. V was trimmed by 4 bases and J by 0 bases, leaving 12 bases between them. The CDR3 DNA reads as TGCGCCAGCAGCCCCCTCAGGATGCCAACTAATGAAAAACTGTTTTTT. Protein: CASSPLRMPTNEKLFF.

CDR3 protein: CASSLRLGRGTGELFF. The CDR3 DNA reads TGTGCCAGCAGCCTTAGACTAGGCCGTGGCACCGGGGAGCTGTTTTTT. The rearrangement joins TRBV7-2 to TRBJ2-2; D is perhaps TRBD2 (6 bases). V shed 5 bases and J shed 4 bases, with 17 bases lying between them. In germline, CDR1 is SGHTA, CDR2 FQGNSA. The CDR3 length is 16 residues.

The chain joins TRBV7-2 to TRBJ2-5; D is unresolved. The CDR3 extends over 14 amino acids. Germline values: CDR1 SGHTA, CDR2 FQGNSA. V gave up 1 base and J gave up 5 bases, with 11 bases separating them. CDR3 residues: CASSLGAVRETQYF. The CDR3, as DNA: TGTGCCAGCAGCTTAGGGGCCGTCCGGGAGACCCAGTACTTC.

The chain links TRBV7-6 to TRBJ2-1; TRBD1 might be the D (5 bases). The V and J ends lost 1 base and 12 bases respectively, with 10 bases between them. There are 12 residues in the CDR3. Germline CDR1 reads SGHVS; CDR2 reads FNYEAQ. DNA of the CDR3: TGTGCCAGCAGCTTAGGGTCTCAGGGGCAGTTCTTC. Its protein product is CASSLGSQGQFF.

The gene calls are TRBV10-3 and TRBJ2-2, with TRBD1 identical over 7 bases. The germline V gene has CDR1 ENHRY and CDR2 SYGVKD. With 6 bases clipped from V and 3 bases from J, the junction kept 7 bases outside the gene matches. CDR3 length: 15 amino acids. The CDR3 spells CAISQDRAYTGELFF. DNA for the CDR3: TGTGCCATCAGCCAAGACAGGGCGTACACCGGGGAGCTGTTTTTT.

CDR3 in amino acids: CASSLGTGDQPQHF. In DNA, the CDR3 is TGTGCCAGCAGCCTGGGGACAGGAGATCAGCCCCAGCATTTT. The V and J genes are TRBV13 and TRBJ1-5; 8 bases agree with TRBD1. Unmatched junction bases numbered 5, after V lost 5 bases and J lost 5 bases. CDR1 PRHDT and CDR2 FYEKMQ come from the germline V gene (reference sequence). CDR3 size: 14 residues.

This clone was observed a handful of times. The chain is built from TRBV7-9 and TRBJ1-1; D is perhaps TRBD1 (5 bases). Germline-derived CDR1 and CDR2 are SEHNR and FQNEAQ (reference sequence). There are 12 residues in the CDR3. Trimming took off 5 bases at V and 4 bases at J, with 8 bases between the two ends. CDR3 amino acids: CASSPDSTEAFF. CDR3 in DNA: TGTGCCAGCAGCCCAGACAGCACTGAAGCTTTCTTT.

Here the CDR3 DNA reads TGTGCCAGCAGTGACGGCAGGGTCTATGGCTACACCTTC. Its protein is CASSDGRVYGYTF. This chain links TRBV6-1 with TRBJ1-2; D is possibly TRBD1 (5 bases). This CDR3 spans 13 amino acids. The ends were cut back, 3 bases at V and 4 bases at J, with 9 bases in the middle. Germline CDR1 and CDR2: MNHNS and SASEGT.

The V and J genes are TRBV6-5 and TRBJ1-2; possible D gene TRBD1, 5 bases. V shed 7 bases and J shed 5 bases, with 14 bases lying between them. Germline V gives CDR1 MNHEY, CDR2 SVGAGI. The CDR3 is 13 amino acids. The CDR3 coding sequence is TGTGCCAGCAAAGAAACTGGGGGGTATGGCTACACCTTC. Amino acids: CASKETGGYGYTF.

The genes are TRBV4-3 and TRBJ1-3, with 8 positions matching TRBD1. J gave up 7 bases and V 4 bases, and 12 bases lay outside the gene matches. CDR3 size: 16 residues. CDR1 LGHNA and CDR2 YSLEER come from the germline V gene. CDR3 nucleotide sequence: TGCGCCAGCAGCCTAGATAGACAGGGGAGAGGTAACACCATATATTTT. Protein: CASSLDRQGRGNTIYF.

Of note for this clone: Additional DNA sequences in this sample encode the identical CDR3. The V and J genes are TRBV9 and TRBJ1-1, with 7 positions matching TRBD1. Trimming cost V 4 bases and J 0 bases; bases outside gene matches: 6. Germline V gene lookup returns CDR1 SGDLS and CDR2 YYNGEE. This CDR3 is built from 15 residues. The CDR3 bases are TGTGCCAGCAGCCCCCGGACAGGCTTGAACACTGAAGCTTTCTTT. Translation gives CASSPRTGLNTEAFF.

The chain joins TRBV25-1 to TRBJ2-1; 8 positions match TRBD2. Trimming cost V 4 bases and J 4 bases; bases outside gene matches: 9. The CDR3 totals 16 residues. Germline V CDR1 and CDR2: MGHDK, SYGVNS. CDR3 sequence: CASSAQRGNSYNEQFF. CDR3 sequence (DNA): TGTGCCAGCAGTGCACAGCGGGGGAATTCATACAATGAGCAGTTCTTC.

The chain joins TRBV10-3 to TRBJ2-7; 11 nucleotides match TRBD1. Per germline, CDR1 ENHRY and CDR2 SYGVKD. V was pared by 11 bases and J by 4 bases, with 7 bases of the junction left unmatched. The CDR3 is 13 amino acids. For the CDR3, the DNA is TGTGCCGGAGGGGGGACAGGGGGTTACGAGCAGTACTTC. Its translation is CAGGGTGGYEQYF.

V usage is TRBV4-1 and J usage is TRBJ2-2, with 9 bases matching TRBD2. The J segment lost 2 bases and the V segment lost 2 bases, leaving 15 bases of the junction unmatched. This CDR3 is built from 20 residues. Germline V gene data show CDR1 as MGHRA and CDR2 as YSYEKL. The CDR3 DNA reads as TGCGCCAGCAGCCAAAAAGCGGGGGGTATTGGATCCGTCAACACCGGGGAGCTGTTTTTT. Translating it yields CASSQKAGGIGSVNTGELFF.

The chain combines TRBV9 with TRBJ2-3; 9 bases fit TRBD2. There are 16 residues in the CDR3. Germline-derived CDR1 and CDR2 are SGDLS and YYNGEE. V lost 0 bases to trimming and J lost 6 bases; unmatched junction nucleotides: 8. The CDR3 DNA follows: TGTGCCAGCAGCGTAGCCCCAGCGGGGGGAAGGGATACGCAGTATTTT. Translated, it gives CASSVAPAGGRDTQYF.

The chain employs TRBV20-1 and TRBJ2-1; TRBD2 agrees at 11 bases. The CDR3 totals 17 residues. Trimming at V came to 3 bases and at J to 0 bases, leaving 7 bases not matched to a gene. Germline V gene lookup returns CDR1 DFQATT and CDR2 SNEGSKA (reference sequence). The chain's CDR3 is CSASVLAGASSYNEQFF. CDR3 nucleotide sequence: TGCAGTGCTAGTGTACTAGCGGGGGCCAGCTCCTACAATGAGCAGTTCTTC.

The chain couples TRBV7-9 to TRBJ2-1; 7 positions match TRBD1. V shed 3 bases, J shed 1 base, and the junction held 3 bases outside the gene matches. The CDR3 has 15 amino acids. The germline V gene has CDR1 SEHNR and CDR2 FQNEAQ (reference sequence). CDR3 in amino acids: CASSFDRASYNEQFF. CDR3 DNA sequence: TGTGCCAGCAGCTTCGACAGGGCGTCCTACAATGAGCAGTTCTTC.

This chain connects TRBV9 to TRBJ2-7; 9 bases line up with TRBD1. In germline, CDR1 is SGDLS, CDR2 YYNGEE. Trimming removed 3 bases from V and 1 base from J; junction bases left unmatched: 2. The CDR3 covers 14 residues. The CDR3: CASSEGQGSYEQYF. The CDR3 bases are TGTGCCAGCAGCGAAGGACAGGGGTCCTACGAGCAGTACTTC.

The chain is built from TRBV4-1 and TRBJ2-5; 8 nucleotides line up with TRBD1. V dropped 6 bases and J dropped 2; count of bases not matched to a gene: 2. This CDR3 region has 13 residues. Germline lookup yields CDR1 MGHRA and CDR2 YSYEKL. This chain's CDR3 is CASRRTGQETQYF. In DNA form, the CDR3 reads TGCGCCAGCAGGCGGACAGGGCAAGAGACCCAGTACTTC.

V and J are TRBV18 and TRBJ1-4; D is perhaps TRBD1 (6 bases). The V gene's germline CDR1 is KGHSH and CDR2 LQKENI. CDR3 length equals 14 residues. Trimming stripped 6 bases from V and 7 bases from J, with 15 bases between. The CDR3 coding sequence is TGTGCCAGCTCTCCTCAGGGGACCGGTGAAAAACTGTTTTTT. Its translation: CASSPQGTGEKLFF.

The J gene is TRBJ2-4, the V gene TRBV2; D gene ambiguous. V was trimmed by 5 bases and J by 2 bases, leaving 10 bases between them. Per germline, CDR1 SNHLY and CDR2 FYNNEI. CDR3 size: 14 residues. The CDR3 coding sequence is TGTGCCAGCAGTCAAACTGAAACCAAAAACATTCAGTACTTC. Protein: CASSQTETKNIQYF.

The chain employs TRBV28 and TRBJ2-3; 8 nucleotides align to TRBD2. CDR1 is MDHEN and CDR2 is SYDVKM in the germline V gene. This CDR3 contains 18 residues. The trim removed 3 bases at V and 2 bases at J, leaving 13 bases unmatched. DNA of the CDR3: TGTGCCAGCAGTTTTCCTCCAGGTGGCGGGGGGATCACAGATACGCAGTATTTT. Its protein product is CASSFPPGGGGITDTQYF.

The table lists this clone with a count of one. The chain uses TRBV7-9 and TRBJ2-3; maybe TRBD2 (6 bases). With 1 base removed from V and 1 base from J, the gap between germline ends came to 12 bases. The length of the CDR3 is 16 residues. Germline V gene lookup returns CDR1 SEHNR and CDR2 FQNEAQ (reference sequence). The CDR3 coding sequence is TGTGCCAGCAGCTTAGATGGAGGGTGGGGCACAGATACGCAGTATTTT. Protein: CASSLDGGWGTDTQYF.

V is TRBV28 and J is TRBJ2-7; 7 bases match TRBD1. Germline CDR1 and CDR2: MDHEN and SYDVKM. This CDR3 has 12 amino acids. V lost 2 bases to trimming and J lost 9 bases; unmatched junction nucleotides: 4. CDR3 residues: CASSLRGHVQYF. CDR3 coding DNA: TGTGCCAGCAGTTTAAGGGGGCATGTGCAGTACTTC.

The chain couples TRBV7-9 to TRBJ2-1; tentative D call: TRBD1 (5 bases). This CDR3 comprises 16 residues. V shed 0 bases and J shed 8 bases, with 17 bases lying between them. CDR1 is SEHNR, CDR2 FQNEAQ, per germline (reference sequence). In DNA form, the CDR3 reads TGTGCCAGCAGCTTAGCGCTCACCTGGACACCTGATGAGCAGTTCTTC. This gives the protein CASSLALTWTPDEQFF.

V gene TRBV2 combines with J gene TRBJ2-7; TRBD1 aligns across 10 bases. This CDR3 is 13 amino acids long. CDR1 and CDR2 (germline): SNHLY, FYNNEI. V lost 6 bases to trimming and J lost 5 bases; unmatched junction nucleotides: 4. The CDR3 loop reads CASSPGTGDEQYF. CDR3 nucleotides: TGTGCCAGCAGCCCCGGGACAGGGGACGAGCAGTACTTC.

The rearrangement joins TRBV27 to TRBJ1-1; D is undetermined. Trimming left V 3 bases short and J 4 bases short, with 9 bases between. From germline, CDR1 is MNHEY and CDR2 SMNVEV (reference sequence). There are 13 residues in the CDR3. CDR3 sequence: CASSFSGFTEAFF. The CDR3 coding sequence is TGTGCCAGCAGTTTTTCCGGGTTCACTGAAGCTTTCTTT.